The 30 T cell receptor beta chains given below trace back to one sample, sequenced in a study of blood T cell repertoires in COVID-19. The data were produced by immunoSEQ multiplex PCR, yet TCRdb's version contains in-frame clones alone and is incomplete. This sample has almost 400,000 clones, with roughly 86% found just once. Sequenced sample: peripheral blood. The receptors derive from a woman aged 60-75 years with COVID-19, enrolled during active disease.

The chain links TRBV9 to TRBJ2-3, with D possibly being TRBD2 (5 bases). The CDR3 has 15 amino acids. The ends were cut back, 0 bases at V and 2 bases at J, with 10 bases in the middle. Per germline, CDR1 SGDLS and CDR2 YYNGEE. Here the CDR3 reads CASSVVGSVTDTQYF. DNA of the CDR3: TGTGCCAGCAGCGTAGTGGGGAGCGTCACAGATACGCAGTATTTT.

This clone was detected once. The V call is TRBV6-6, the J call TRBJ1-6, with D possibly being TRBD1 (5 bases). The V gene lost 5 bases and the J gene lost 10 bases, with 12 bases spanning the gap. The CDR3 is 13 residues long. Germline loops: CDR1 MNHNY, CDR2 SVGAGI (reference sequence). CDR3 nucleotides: TGTGCCAGCAGTCCGCCGGGGGGATCACCCCTCCACTTT. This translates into CASSPPGGSPLHF.

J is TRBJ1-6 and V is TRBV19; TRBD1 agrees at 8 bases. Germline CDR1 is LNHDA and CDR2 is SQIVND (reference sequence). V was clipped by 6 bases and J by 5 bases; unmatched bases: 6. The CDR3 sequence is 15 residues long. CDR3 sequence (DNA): TGTGCCAGTAGGGCGATACAGGGGGATAATTCACCCCTCCACTTT. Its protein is CASRAIQGDNSPLHF.

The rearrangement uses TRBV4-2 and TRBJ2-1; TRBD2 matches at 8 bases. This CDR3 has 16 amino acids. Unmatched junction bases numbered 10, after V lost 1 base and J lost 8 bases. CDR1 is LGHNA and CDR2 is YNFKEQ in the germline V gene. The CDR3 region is CASSQAPGLGWDEQFF. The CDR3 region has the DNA TGTGCCAGCAGCCAAGCACCGGGACTAGGGTGGGATGAGCAGTTCTTC.

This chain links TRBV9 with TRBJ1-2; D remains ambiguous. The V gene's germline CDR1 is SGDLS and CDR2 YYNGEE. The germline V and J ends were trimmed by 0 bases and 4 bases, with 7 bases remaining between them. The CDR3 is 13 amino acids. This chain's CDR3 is CASSVAIGYGYTF. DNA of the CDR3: TGTGCCAGCAGCGTAGCCATCGGCTATGGCTACACCTTC.

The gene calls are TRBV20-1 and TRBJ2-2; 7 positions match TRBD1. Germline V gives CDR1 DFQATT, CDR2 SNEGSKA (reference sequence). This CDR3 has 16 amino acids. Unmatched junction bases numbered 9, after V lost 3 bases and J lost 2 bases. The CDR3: CSASGPGTANTGELFF. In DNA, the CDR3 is TGCAGTGCTAGTGGCCCCGGGACAGCAAACACCGGGGAGCTGTTTTTT.

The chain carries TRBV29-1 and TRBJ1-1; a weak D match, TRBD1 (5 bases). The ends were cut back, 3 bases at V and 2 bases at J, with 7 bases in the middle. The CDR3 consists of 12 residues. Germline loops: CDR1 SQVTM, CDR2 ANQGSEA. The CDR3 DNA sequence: TGCAGCGTTGACAGGGAAAACACTGAAGCTTTCTTT. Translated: CSVDRENTEAFF.

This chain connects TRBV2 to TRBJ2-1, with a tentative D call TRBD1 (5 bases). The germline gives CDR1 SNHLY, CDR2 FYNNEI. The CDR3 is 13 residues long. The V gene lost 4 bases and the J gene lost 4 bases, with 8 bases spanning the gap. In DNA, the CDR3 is TGTGCCAGCAGTGGACAGAGGTACAATGAGCAGTTCTTC. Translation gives CASSGQRYNEQFF.

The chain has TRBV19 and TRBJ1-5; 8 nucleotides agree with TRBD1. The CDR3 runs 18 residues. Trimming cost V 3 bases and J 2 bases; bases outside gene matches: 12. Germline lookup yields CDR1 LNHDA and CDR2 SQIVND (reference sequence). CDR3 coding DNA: TGTGCCAGTAGTATGGGCAGGGGGCAGTTCGGTGGCAATCAGCCCCAGCATTTT. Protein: CASSMGRGQFGGNQPQHF.

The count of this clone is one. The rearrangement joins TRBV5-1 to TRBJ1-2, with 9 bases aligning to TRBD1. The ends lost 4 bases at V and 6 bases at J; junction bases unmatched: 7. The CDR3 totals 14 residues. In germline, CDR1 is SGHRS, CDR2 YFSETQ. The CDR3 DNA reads TGCGCCAGCAGCGTACCGGGACAGGGACATGGCTACACCTTC. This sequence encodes CASSVPGQGHGYTF.

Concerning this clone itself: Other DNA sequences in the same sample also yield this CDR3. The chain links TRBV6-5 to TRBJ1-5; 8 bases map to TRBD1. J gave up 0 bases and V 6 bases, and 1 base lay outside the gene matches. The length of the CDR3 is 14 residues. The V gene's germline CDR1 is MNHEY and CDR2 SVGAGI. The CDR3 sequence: CASRGQGSNQPQHF. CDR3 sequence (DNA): TGTGCCAGCAGAGGACAGGGTAGCAATCAGCCCCAGCATTTT.

CDR3 coding DNA: TGTGCCACCAGCAGAACCCAGGGGAAAGGCGAGCAGTACTTC. It translates to CATSRTQGKGEQYF. The chain uses TRBV15 and TRBJ2-7; a possible D gene is TRBD1 (6 bases). The CDR3 is 14 residues long. Between the trimmed V and J ends, which lost 2 bases and 6 bases, there was a span of 14 bases. Germline V gene sequence: CDR1 LNHNV, CDR2 YYDKDF (reference sequence).

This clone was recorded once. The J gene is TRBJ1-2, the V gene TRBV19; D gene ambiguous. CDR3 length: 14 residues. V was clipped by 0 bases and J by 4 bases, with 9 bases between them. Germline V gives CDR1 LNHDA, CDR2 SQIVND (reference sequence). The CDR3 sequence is CASSIETGLYGYTF. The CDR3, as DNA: TGTGCCAGTAGTATAGAGACGGGTCTCTATGGCTACACCTTC.

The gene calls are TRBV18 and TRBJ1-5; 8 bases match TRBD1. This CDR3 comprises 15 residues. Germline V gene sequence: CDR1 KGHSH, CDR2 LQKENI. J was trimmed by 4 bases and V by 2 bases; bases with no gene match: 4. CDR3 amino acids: CASSPDRGTNQPQHF. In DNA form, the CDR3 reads TGTGCCAGCTCACCAGACAGGGGCACAAATCAGCCCCAGCATTTT.

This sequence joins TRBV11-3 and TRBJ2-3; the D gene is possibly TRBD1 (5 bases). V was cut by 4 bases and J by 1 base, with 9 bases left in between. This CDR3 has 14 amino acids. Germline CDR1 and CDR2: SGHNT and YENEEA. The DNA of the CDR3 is TGTGCCAGCAGCTCAGGGTTGGGCACAGATACGCAGTATTTT. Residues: CASSSGLGTDTQYF.

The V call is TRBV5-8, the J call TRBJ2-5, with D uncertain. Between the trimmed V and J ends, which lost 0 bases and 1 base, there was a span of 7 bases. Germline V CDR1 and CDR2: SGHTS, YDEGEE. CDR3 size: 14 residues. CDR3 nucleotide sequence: TGTGCCAGCAGCTTGGTGCCGAGCCAAGAGACCCAGTACTTC. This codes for CASSLVPSQETQYF.

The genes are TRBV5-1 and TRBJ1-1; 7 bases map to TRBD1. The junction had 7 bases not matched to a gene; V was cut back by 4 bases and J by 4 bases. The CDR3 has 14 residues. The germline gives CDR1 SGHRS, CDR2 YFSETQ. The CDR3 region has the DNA TGCGCCAGCAGCAGGGGGCTTACAGGCACTGAAGCTTTCTTT. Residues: CASSRGLTGTEAFF.

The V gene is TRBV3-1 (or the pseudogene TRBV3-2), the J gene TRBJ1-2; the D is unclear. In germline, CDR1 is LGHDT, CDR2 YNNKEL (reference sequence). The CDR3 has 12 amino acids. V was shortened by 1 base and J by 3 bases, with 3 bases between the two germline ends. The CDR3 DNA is TGTGCCAGCAGCCAAGGAGACTATGGCTACACCTTC. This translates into CASSQGDYGYTF.

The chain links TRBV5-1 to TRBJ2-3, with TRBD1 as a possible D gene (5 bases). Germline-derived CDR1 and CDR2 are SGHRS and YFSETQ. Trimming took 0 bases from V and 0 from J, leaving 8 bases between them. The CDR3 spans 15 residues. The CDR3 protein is CASSLGAGSTDTQYF. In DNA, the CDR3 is TGCGCCAGCAGCTTGGGGGCAGGGAGCACAGATACGCAGTATTTT.

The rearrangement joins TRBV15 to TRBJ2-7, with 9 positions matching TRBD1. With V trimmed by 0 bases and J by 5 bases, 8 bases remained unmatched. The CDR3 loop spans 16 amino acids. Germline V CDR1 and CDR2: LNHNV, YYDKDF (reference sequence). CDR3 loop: CATSRDKGQGNDEQYF. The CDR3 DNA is TGTGCCACCAGCAGAGACAAGGGACAGGGTAATGACGAGCAGTACTTC.

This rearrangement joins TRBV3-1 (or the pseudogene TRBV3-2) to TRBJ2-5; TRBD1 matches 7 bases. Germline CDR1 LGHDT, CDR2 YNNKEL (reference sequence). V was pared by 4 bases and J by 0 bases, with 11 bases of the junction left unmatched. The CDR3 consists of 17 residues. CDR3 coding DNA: TGTGCCAGCAGCCGTTACAGGGGCGGGCCGGACCAAGAGACCCAGTACTTC. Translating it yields CASSRYRGGPDQETQYF.

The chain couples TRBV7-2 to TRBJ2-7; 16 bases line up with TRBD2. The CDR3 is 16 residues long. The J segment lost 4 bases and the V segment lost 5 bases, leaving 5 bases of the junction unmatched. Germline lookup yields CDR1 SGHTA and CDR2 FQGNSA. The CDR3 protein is CASSTGLAGGSYEQYF. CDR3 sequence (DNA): TGTGCCAGCAGCACGGGACTAGCGGGGGGGTCTTACGAGCAGTACTTC. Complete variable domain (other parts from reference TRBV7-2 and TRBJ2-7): GAGVSQSPSNKVTEKGKDVELRCDPISGHTALYWYRQSLGQGLEFLIYFQGNSAPDKSGLPSDRFSAERTGGSVSTLTIQRTQQEDSAVYLCASSTGLAGGSYEQYFGPGTRLTVT.

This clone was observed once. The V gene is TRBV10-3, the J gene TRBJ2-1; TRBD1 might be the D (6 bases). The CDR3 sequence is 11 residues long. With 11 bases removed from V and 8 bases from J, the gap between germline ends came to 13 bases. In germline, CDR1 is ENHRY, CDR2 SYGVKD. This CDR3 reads CASRQEDEQFF. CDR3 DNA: TGTGCCTCAAGACAGGAGGATGAGCAGTTCTTC.

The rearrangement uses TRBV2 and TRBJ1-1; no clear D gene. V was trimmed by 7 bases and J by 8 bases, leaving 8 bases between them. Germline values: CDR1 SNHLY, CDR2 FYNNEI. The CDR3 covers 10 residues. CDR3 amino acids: CASTLREAFF. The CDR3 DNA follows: TGTGCCAGCACTTTGAGGGAAGCTTTCTTT.

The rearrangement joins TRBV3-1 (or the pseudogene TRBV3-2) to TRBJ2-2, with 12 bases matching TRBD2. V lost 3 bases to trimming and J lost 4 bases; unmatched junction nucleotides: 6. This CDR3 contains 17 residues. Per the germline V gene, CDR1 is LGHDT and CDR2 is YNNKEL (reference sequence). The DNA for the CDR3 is TGTGCCAGCAGCCAGGTCCGACTAGCGGGGGCCACCGGGGAGCTGTTTTTT. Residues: CASSQVRLAGATGELFF.

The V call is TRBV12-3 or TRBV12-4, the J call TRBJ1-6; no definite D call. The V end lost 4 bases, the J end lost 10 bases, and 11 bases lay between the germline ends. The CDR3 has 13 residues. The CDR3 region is CASSSRGESPLHF. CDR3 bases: TGTGCCAGCAGTTCCCGCGGCGAGTCACCCCTCCACTTT.

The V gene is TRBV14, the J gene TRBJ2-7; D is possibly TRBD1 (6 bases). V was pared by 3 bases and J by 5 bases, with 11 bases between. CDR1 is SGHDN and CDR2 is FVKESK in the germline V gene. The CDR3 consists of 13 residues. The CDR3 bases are TGTGCCAGCAGCCAGTACAGGGCGAACGAGCAGTACTTC. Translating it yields CASSQYRANEQYF.

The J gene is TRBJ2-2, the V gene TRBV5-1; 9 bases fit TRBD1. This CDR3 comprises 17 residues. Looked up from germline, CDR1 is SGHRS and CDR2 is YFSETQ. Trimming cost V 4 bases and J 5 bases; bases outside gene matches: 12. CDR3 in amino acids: CASSRPVGQGGTGELFF. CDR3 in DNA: TGCGCCAGCAGCCGTCCGGTGGGACAGGGCGGGACCGGGGAGCTGTTTTTT.

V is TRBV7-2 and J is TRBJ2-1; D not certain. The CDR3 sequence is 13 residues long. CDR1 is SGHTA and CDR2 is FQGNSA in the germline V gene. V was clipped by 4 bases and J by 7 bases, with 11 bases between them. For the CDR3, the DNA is TGTGCCAGCAGCTCATATAACGGGAATGAGCAGTTCTTC. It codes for CASSSYNGNEQFF.

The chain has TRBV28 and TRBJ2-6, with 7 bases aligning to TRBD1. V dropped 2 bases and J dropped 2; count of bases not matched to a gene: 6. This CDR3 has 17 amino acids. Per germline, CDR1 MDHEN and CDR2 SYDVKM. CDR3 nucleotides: TGTGCCAGCAGTTTAGGCAGGGGGATAGCTGGGGCCAACGTCCTGACTTTC. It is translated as CASSLGRGIAGANVLTF.